The 8 T cell receptor beta chains in this list originate from one sample, sequenced in a study of response to subunit inactivated influenza vaccine. TCRdb independently ran MiXCR on the RT-PCR reads; one entry per CDR3 protein. The sample lists around 490,000 distinct CDR3 sequences, 6.5% to 8% occurring once. The sample consisted of PBMCs from blood, taken less than 30 months after vaccination. These receptors originate from a man in his fifties or sixties who received an inactivated influenza vaccine.

This clonotype was observed at least ten times. The chain has TRBV9 and TRBJ2-7; 12 positions match TRBD2. V lost 4 bases and J lost 6; bases outside the gene matches: 11. The CDR3 consists of 16 residues. The V gene's germline CDR1 is SGDLS and CDR2 YYNGEE. For the CDR3, the DNA is TGTGCCAGCAGCCCGAGCCCGGGACTAGCGGGCCCCGAGCAGTACTTC. This codes for CASSPSPGLAGPEQYF.

This sequence joins TRBV2 and TRBJ2-5; the D gene could be TRBD1 or TRBD2 (5 bases each). Trimming shortened V by 7 bases and J by 5 bases, and 17 bases separated the two germline ends. The germline V gene has CDR1 SNHLY and CDR2 FYNNEI. The CDR3 consists of 14 residues. CDR3 loop: CASIQRDHGETQYF. CDR3 coding DNA: TGTGCCAGCATCCAGAGGGACCATGGGGAGACCCAGTACTTC.

The chain joins TRBV5-4 to TRBJ1-1, with a tentative D call TRBD1 (6 bases). The V end lost 0 bases, the J end lost 3 bases, and 18 bases lay between the germline ends. Germline CDR1 SGHNT, CDR2 YYREEE (reference sequence). The CDR3 is 17 residues long. The CDR3 DNA reads TGTGCCAGCAGCTTGGGGGGGGGCGGCGGAGGCTACACTGAAGCTTTCTTT. As protein: CASSLGGGGGGYTEAFF.

This clonotype was seen a handful of times. The V call is TRBV27, the J call TRBJ2-3, with 10 positions matching TRBD2. The V gene end was trimmed by 7 bases and the J gene end by 0 bases; junction bases not matched to a gene: 10. CDR1 is MNHEY and CDR2 is SMNVEV in the germline V gene (reference sequence). The CDR3 covers 17 residues. The CDR3 DNA sequence: TGTGCCAGCATTGGGAGGACGACTAGCGGGAGCACAGATACGCAGTATTTT. Translation gives CASIGRTTSGSTDTQYF.

This clonotype was recorded a few times. The chain combines TRBV10-3 with TRBJ2-7, with 7 bases fitting TRBD2. In germline, CDR1 is ENHRY, CDR2 SYGVKD. CDR3 size: 16 residues. V was pared by 5 bases and J by 0 bases, with 10 bases of the junction left unmatched. The chain's CDR3 is CAISSPLAPSSYEQYF. CDR3 bases: TGTGCCATCAGTTCACCACTAGCGCCTAGCTCCTACGAGCAGTACTTC.

This clonotype was counted a few times. Here the CDR3 reads CASSLDGTGLGRNEQFF. The CDR3 bases are TGTGCCAGCAGCTTAGATGGGACAGGGTTAGGCAGGAATGAGCAGTTCTTC. The chain uses TRBV7-8 and TRBJ2-1, with 9 bases fitting TRBD1. The CDR3 has 17 amino acids. The trim removed 1 base at V and 7 bases at J, leaving 11 bases unmatched. The germline V gene encodes CDR1 SGHVS and CDR2 FQNEAQ.

This clonotype was counted a few times. V is TRBV4-3 and J is TRBJ1-4, with TRBD1 as a possible D gene (6 bases). The CDR3 extends over 16 amino acids. Germline CDR1 is LGHNA and CDR2 is YSLEER. The V and J ends lost 4 bases and 3 bases respectively, with 15 bases between them. In nucleotides, the CDR3 is TGCGCCAGCAGCCCACGGGAGGGGGTTGCTAATGAAAAACTGTTTTTT. Translated, it gives CASSPREGVANEKLFF.

This clonotype was counted a few times. The CDR3 region is CASSKVSTDTQYF. Written as DNA, the CDR3 is TGTGCCAGCAGCAAAGTTAGCACAGATACGCAGTATTTT. The chain has TRBV7-9 and TRBJ2-3, with D hard to call. The V gene lost 5 bases and the J gene lost 0 bases, with 6 bases spanning the gap. This CDR3 has 13 residues. Germline CDR1 reads SEHNR; CDR2 reads FQNEAQ (reference sequence).